This is a list of T cell receptor beta chains from one sample in a study of cytomegalovirus exposure and HLA in healthy donors. Produced via immunoSEQ multiplex PCR; TCRdb's table is partial and in-frame only. This sample has approximately 110,000 clones, with around 87% found just once. Sequencing was done on a sample of PBMCs. Receptor source: a woman under 30 in good health and CMV-seropositive. Each CDR3 is given with its conserved first and last residue. Fields, in order: CDR3 protein, CDR3 DNA, D gene, clone size, J gene, V gene. A D gene is named only where the DNA matches it firmly. Clone size is given for some rows only: seen once, a few or many times, or a class if the clone is expanded.

CASSGTSGAGELFF | TGTGCCAGCAGTGGGACTAGCGGTGCCGGGGAGCTGTTTTTT | TRBD2 | NA | TRBJ2-2 | TRBV27
CASSLDRDTYGYTF | TGTGCCAGCAGCTTGGACAGGGATACCTATGGCTACACCTTC | TRBD1 | NA | TRBJ1-2 | TRBV7-9
CASSSIRETSGNNEQFF | TGCGCCAGCAGCTCCATTAGAGAGACTAGCGGGAACAATGAGCAGTTCTTC | TRBD2 | NA | TRBJ2-1 | TRBV5-1
CASSPFSGPQETQYF | TGCGCCAGCAGCCCCTTTAGCGGACCCCAAGAGACCCAGTACTTC | NA | NA | TRBJ2-5 | TRBV5-1
CASSSEGSTDTQYF | TGTGCCAGCAGCTCTGAGGGTAGCACAGATACGCAGTATTTT | NA | NA | TRBJ2-3 | TRBV7-3
CASSPGRGQYF | TGTGCCAGCTCACCCGGCCGGGGGCAGTATTTT | NA | NA | TRBJ2-3 | TRBV18
CASRKTSGDGEQYF | TGTGCCAGCAGGAAGACTAGCGGAGACGGCGAGCAGTACTTC | TRBD2 | NA | TRBJ2-7 | TRBV2
CASSSMGQGAKNIQYF | TGTGCCAGCAGCTCTATGGGACAGGGGGCCAAAAACATTCAGTACTTC | TRBD1 | NA | TRBJ2-4 | TRBV11-2
CASSSVSSLTYEQYF | TGCGCCAGCAGCTCGGTGTCGTCCTTGACCTACGAGCAGTACTTC | NA | NA | TRBJ2-7 | TRBV5-1
CASSLETSGSSYNEQFF | TGTGCCAGCAGCTTAGAGACTAGCGGAAGCTCCTACAATGAGCAGTTCTTC | TRBD2 | NA | TRBJ2-1 | TRBV11-2
CASSSPRLSYNEQFF | TGTGCCAGCAGTTCCCCCCGACTCTCCTACAATGAGCAGTTCTTC | NA | few | TRBJ2-1 | TRBV27
CASSSGPHEQYF | TGTGCCAGCAGTTCTGGGCCCCACGAGCAGTACTTC | NA | NA | TRBJ2-7 | TRBV28
CASSSGGNNQPQHF | TGTGCCAGCAGCTCAGGGGGAAACAATCAGCCCCAGCATTTT | TRBD1 | NA | TRBJ1-5 | TRBV7-9
CASSDLSADRDFKTNEKLFF | TGTGCCAGCAGTGATCTGTCTGCGGACAGGGATTTCAAAACTAATGAAAAACTGTTTTTT | TRBD1 | NA | TRBJ1-4 | TRBV2
CASRETGLVQPQHF | TGTGCCAGCAGAGAAACAGGGCTTGTCCAGCCCCAGCATTTT | NA | NA | TRBJ1-5 | TRBV2
CASSLGDEQYF | TGTGCCAGCAGTCTAGGGGACGAGCAGTACTTC | NA | NA | TRBJ2-7 | TRBV28
CASSKTPGAGNTIYF | TGTGCCAGCAGCAAAACCCCAGGTGCCGGAAACACCATATATTTT | NA | NA | TRBJ1-3 | TRBV5-8
CASSIGGNTGELFF | TGTGCCAGTAGTATAGGAGGGAACACCGGGGAGCTGTTTTTT | NA | NA | TRBJ2-2 | TRBV19
CAISEGAGFNQPQHF | TGTGCCATCAGTGAGGGTGCAGGGTTCAATCAGCCCCAGCATTTT | NA | NA | TRBJ1-5 | TRBV10-3
CASFPGMAVYEQYF | TGTGCCAGCTTCCCCGGAATGGCGGTCTACGAGCAGTACTTC | NA | NA | TRBJ2-7 | TRBV2
CASSSRQGDLYEQYF | TGCGCCAGCAGCTCCCGCCAGGGGGACCTCTACGAGCAGTACTTC | TRBD1 | NA | TRBJ2-7 | TRBV5-1
CASSKGLAGCSYEQYF | TGTGCCAGCAGCAAAGGACTAGCGGGGTGTTCCTACGAGCAGTACTTC | NA | once | TRBJ2-7 | TRBV21-1
CASSFRGLETQYF | TGTGCCAGCAGTTTCAGGGGTCTAGAGACCCAGTACTTC | NA | NA | TRBJ2-5 | TRBV6-5
CSVSPGLATEQYF | TGCAGCGTTTCCCCGGGACTAGCAACCGAGCAGTACTTC | TRBD2 | NA | TRBJ2-7 | TRBV29-1
CATSRGADNEKLFF | TGTGCCACCAGCAGAGGGGCAGATAATGAAAAACTGTTTTTT | NA | NA | TRBJ1-4 | TRBV15
CASSDPTGVPFGANVLTF | TGTGCCAGCAGTGACCCCACAGGGGTCCCCTTTGGGGCCAACGTCCTGACTTTC | TRBD1 | NA | TRBJ2-6 | TRBV2
CASSIAAGGETQYF | TGTGCCAGTAGTATTGCGGCAGGGGGGGAGACCCAGTACTTC | NA | NA | TRBJ2-5 | TRBV19
CAWSTGGYEQYF | TGTGCCTGGAGTACAGGGGGCTACGAGCAGTACTTC | TRBD1 | NA | TRBJ2-7 | TRBV30
CASSFDTNTGELFF | TGTGCCAGCAGCTTCGACACTAACACCGGGGAGCTGTTTTTT | NA | NA | TRBJ2-2 | TRBV5-4
CASSVGEGALGEAFF | TGTGCCAGCAGCGTAGGAGAGGGGGCGCTGGGTGAAGCTTTCTTT | TRBD1 | NA | TRBJ1-1 | TRBV9
CASSIYRGNTEAFF | TGTGCCAGCAGTATTTACAGGGGGAACACTGAAGCTTTCTTT | TRBD1 | once | TRBJ1-1 | TRBV28
CASSPDISSNQPQHF | TGCGCCAGCAGCCCGGACATTAGTAGCAATCAGCCCCAGCATTTT | NA | NA | TRBJ1-5 | TRBV5-1
CASSLASAPQETQYF | TGCGCCAGCAGCTTGGCTAGCGCTCCTCAAGAGACCCAGTACTTC | NA | NA | TRBJ2-5 | TRBV5-1
CASSTGTGFEQYF | TGTGCCAGCAGCACCGGGACAGGGTTCGAGCAGTACTTC | TRBD1 | NA | TRBJ2-7 | TRBV28
CSVAPGQGRTDTQYF | TGCAGCGTTGCCCCTGGACAGGGGAGGACAGATACGCAGTATTTT | TRBD1 | NA | TRBJ2-3 | TRBV29-1
CASSRRRDRGRGEQYF | TGCGCCAGCAGCCGGAGAAGGGACAGGGGGCGAGGTGAGCAGTACTTC | TRBD1 | NA | TRBJ2-7 | TRBV23-1
CASSIVGTGFGYGYTF | TGTGCCAGTAGTATAGTTGGGACAGGGTTTGGATATGGCTACACCTTC | TRBD1 | NA | TRBJ1-2 | TRBV19
CASSGDRGQGSNQPQHF | TGTGCCAGCAGTGGGGACAGGGGGCAAGGAAGCAATCAGCCCCAGCATTTT | TRBD1 | NA | TRBJ1-5 | TRBV27
CATSQQTNTEAFF | TGTGCCACCTCGCAACAGACGAACACTGAAGCTTTCTTT | NA | NA | TRBJ1-1 | TRBV19
CASSFRGGTYEQYF | TGTGCCAGCAGCTTTAGGGGAGGAACCTACGAGCAGTACTTC | NA | once | TRBJ2-7 | TRBV5-6
CAWSGGPDTQYF | TGTGCCTGGAGTGGGGGCCCAGATACGCAGTATTTT | NA | NA | TRBJ2-3 | TRBV30
CASGKQGGLDTEAFF | TGTGCCAGCGGGAAACAGGGGGGTTTGGACACTGAAGCTTTCTTT | TRBD1 | NA | TRBJ1-1 | TRBV5-4
CASSGRDSQETQYF | TGTGCCAGCAGCGGTAGGGACAGCCAAGAGACCCAGTACTTC | TRBD1 | NA | TRBJ2-5 | TRBV9
CASTARAPRLAHAQYEQYF | TGTGCCAGCACTGCAAGGGCGCCAAGACTAGCCCATGCCCAATACGAGCAGTACTTC | TRBD2 | NA | TRBJ2-7 | TRBV28
CASSDSGGDRTGELFF | TGTGCCAGCAGTGACTCTGGGGGGGATCGCACCGGGGAGCTGTTTTTT | TRBD2 | NA | TRBJ2-2 | TRBV6-4
CAIRGQGNEKLFF | TGTGCCATCAGGGGACAGGGGAATGAAAAACTGTTTTTT | TRBD1 | once | TRBJ1-4 | TRBV10-3
CASSLAYTGELFF | TGTGCCAGCAGCTTAGCCTACACCGGGGAGCTGTTTTTT | NA | NA | TRBJ2-2 | TRBV11-2